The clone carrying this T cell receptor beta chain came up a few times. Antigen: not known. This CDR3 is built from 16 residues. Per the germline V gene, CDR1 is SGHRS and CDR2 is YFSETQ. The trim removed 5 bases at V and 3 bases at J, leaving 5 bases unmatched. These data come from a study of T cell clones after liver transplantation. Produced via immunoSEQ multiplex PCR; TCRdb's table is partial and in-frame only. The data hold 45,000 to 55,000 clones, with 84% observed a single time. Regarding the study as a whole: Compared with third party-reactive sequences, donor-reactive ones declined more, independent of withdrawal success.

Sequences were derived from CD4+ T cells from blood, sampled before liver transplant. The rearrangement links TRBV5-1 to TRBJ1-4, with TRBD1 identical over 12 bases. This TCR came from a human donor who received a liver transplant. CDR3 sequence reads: CASRSGTGGANEKLFF. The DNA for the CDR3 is TGCGCCAGCAGAAGTGGGACAGGGGGCGCTAATGAAAAACTGTTTTTT.